This T cell receptor (beta chain) was found in a study of Graves' ophthalmopathy and Graves' hyperthyroidism. The TCR beta CDR3 regions underwent amplification from RNA transcripts. First-round RT-PCR used HTBI primers; second-round multiplex PCR followed. TCRdb recomputed calls from the multiplex PCR reads with MiXCR, one row per CDR3 protein. In the table there are more than 550,000 distinct CDR3 sequences, about 41% of which are singletons. A duration under 3 months, NOSPECS ≥4, CAS ≥3 and moderate-to-severe activity characterized the donors with ophthalmopathy. The CDR3 has 15 residues. The V and J ends lost 5 bases and 7 bases respectively, with 17 bases between them. CDR1 SGHTA and CDR2 FQGTGA come from the germline V gene.

This sequence originates from an adult man with Graves' ophthalmopathy. Sequencing was carried out using peripheral blood. The chain links TRBV7-3 to TRBJ2-2; weak D call: TRBD1 (5 bases). The DNA for the CDR3 is TGTGCCAGCAGCCAAGTCAGGGCGTTGGGCGGGGAGCTGTTTTTT. It is translated as CASSQVRALGGELFF. Full variable domain (outside the CDR3, taken from reference TRBV7-3 and TRBJ2-2): GAGVSQTPSNKVTEKGKYVELRCDPISGHTALYWYRQSLGQGPEFLIYFQGTGAADDSGLPNDRFFAVRPEGSVSTLKIQRTERGDSAVYLCASSQVRALGGELFFGEGSRLTVL.